This T cell receptor (beta chain) emerged from a study of blood T cell repertoires in COVID-19. At the level of the study: The United States, Italy and Spain supplied acute and convalescent COVID-19 samples.

TCRdb keeps only in-frame clones here, not all; method: immunoSEQ multiplex PCR. This table has over 15,000 clones, 82% appearing once. CDR3 length: 15 amino acids. V dropped 3 bases and J dropped 3; count of bases not matched to a gene: 5. CDR1 is MGHDK and CDR2 is SYGVNS in the germline V gene. V is TRBV25-1 and J is TRBJ2-7; 10 bases agree with TRBD2. Sequencing input: peripheral blood. This TCR was recovered from a human donor in a cohort sampled during active COVID-19. The CDR3 is CASSDPLAGDYEQYF. CDR3 nucleotides: TGTGCCAGCAGTGATCCCCTAGCGGGGGACTACGAGCAGTACTTC.